A single T cell receptor beta chain is shown here with its context. No antigen is known for it. At one end, the junction sequence differs from germline, possibly due to a read error. Primers: 60 Vbeta forward and 13 Jbeta reverse. In the original processing: An analysis that came later counted some 81 million unique TCR beta chains, approximately 11 million shared. The table came from immunoSEQ multiplex PCR; TCRdb's copy has only in-frame clones and leaves some out. Clonal size and the V and J genes are those of that table, whereas D and trimming came from the DNA. Of tens of thousands of clones listed, 75% to 85% are singletons. This CDR3 comprises 15 residues. CDR1 SEHNR and CDR2 FQNEAQ come from the germline V gene (reference sequence). This sample was taken from a study of cytomegalovirus exposure and HLA in healthy donors. Whole-study results and caveats: Earlier analysis yielded a pattern in which most TCR beta V segments were productive about 90% or about 30% of the time. For most TCR sequences rarity was the rule, although some public TCRs occurred in many donors. Compared with the roughly 670-donor mean, an Asian-associated ancestry cluster reportedly had fewer N-insertions, according to a later analysis.

The rearrangement joins TRBV7-9 to TRBJ2-5; weak D call: TRBD2 (6 bases). The clonotype comes from a man aged 50-59 years in good health and CMV-seropositive. Sequencing input: PBMCs. CDR3 protein: CSSSFARGTQETQYF. The CDR3 DNA is TGTTCCAGCAGCTTCGCCCGGGGGACCCAAGAGACCCAGTACTTC.